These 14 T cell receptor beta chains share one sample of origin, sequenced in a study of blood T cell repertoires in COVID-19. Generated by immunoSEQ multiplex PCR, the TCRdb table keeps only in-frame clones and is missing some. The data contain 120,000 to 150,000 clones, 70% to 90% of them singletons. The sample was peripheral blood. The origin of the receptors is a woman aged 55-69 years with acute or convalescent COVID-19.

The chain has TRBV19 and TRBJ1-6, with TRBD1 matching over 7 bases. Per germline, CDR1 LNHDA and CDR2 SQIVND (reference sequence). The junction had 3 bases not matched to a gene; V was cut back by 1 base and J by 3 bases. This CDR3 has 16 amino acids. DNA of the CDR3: TGTGCCAGTAGTATAGGGGACAGAGGCTATAATTCACCCCTCCACTTT. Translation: CASSIGDRGYNSPLHF.

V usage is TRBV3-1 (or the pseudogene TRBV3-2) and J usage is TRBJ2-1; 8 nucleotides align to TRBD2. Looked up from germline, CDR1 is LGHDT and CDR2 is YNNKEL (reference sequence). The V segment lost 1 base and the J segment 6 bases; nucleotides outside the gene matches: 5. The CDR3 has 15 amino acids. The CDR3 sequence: CASSQVSGGANEQFF. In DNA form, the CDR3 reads TGTGCCAGCAGCCAAGTGTCCGGGGGGGCCAATGAGCAGTTCTTC.

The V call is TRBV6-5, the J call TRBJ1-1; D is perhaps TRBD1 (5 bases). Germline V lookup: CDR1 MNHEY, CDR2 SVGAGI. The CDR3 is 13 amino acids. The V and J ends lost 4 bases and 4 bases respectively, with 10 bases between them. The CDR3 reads CASSWAGITEAFF. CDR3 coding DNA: TGTGCCAGCAGTTGGGCAGGGATCACTGAAGCTTTCTTT.

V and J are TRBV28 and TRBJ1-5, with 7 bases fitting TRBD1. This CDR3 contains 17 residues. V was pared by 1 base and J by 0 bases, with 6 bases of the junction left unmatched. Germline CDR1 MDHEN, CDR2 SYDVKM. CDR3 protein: CASSLSGQFYSNQPQHF. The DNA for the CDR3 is TGTGCCAGCAGTTTATCGGGACAGTTTTATAGCAATCAGCCCCAGCATTTT.

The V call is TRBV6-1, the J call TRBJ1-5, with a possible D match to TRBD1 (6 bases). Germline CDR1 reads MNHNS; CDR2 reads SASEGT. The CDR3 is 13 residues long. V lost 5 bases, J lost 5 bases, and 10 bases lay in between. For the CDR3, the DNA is TGTGCCAGCAGTTTGTCAGGGGATCAGCCCCAGCATTTT. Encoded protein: CASSLSGDQPQHF.

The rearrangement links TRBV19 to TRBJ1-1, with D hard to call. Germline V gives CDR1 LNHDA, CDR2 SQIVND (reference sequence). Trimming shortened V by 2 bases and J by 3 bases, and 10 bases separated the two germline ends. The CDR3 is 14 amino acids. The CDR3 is CASSITLGDTEAFF. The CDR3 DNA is TGTGCCAGTAGTATAACTCTCGGGGACACTGAAGCTTTCTTT.

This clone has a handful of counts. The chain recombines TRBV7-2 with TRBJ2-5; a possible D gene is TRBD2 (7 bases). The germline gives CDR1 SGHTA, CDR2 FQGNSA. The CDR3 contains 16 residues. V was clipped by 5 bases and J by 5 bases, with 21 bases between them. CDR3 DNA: TGTGCCAGCAGCGCCTTCCCCCGGGGGCGGGGGGAGACCCAGTACTTC. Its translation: CASSAFPRGRGETQYF.

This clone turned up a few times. The CDR3 DNA reads TGTGCCAGTAGAAGCACAGGGGGAAGGATTCAGCCCCAGCATTTT. It specifies CASRSTGGRIQPQHF. This chain joins TRBV19 and TRBJ1-5; 8 nucleotides align to TRBD1. The CDR3 consists of 15 residues. Germline trimming cut 6 bases from V and 6 bases from J; bases unmatched to any gene: 10. CDR1 and CDR2 (germline): LNHDA, SQIVND (reference sequence).

This CDR3 is CASSLGPRYGYTF. The CDR3 DNA reads as TGTGCCAGCAGCTTAGGGCCTCGCTATGGCTACACCTTC. This chain links TRBV7-2 with TRBJ1-2; D not certain. Trimming stripped 1 base from V and 4 bases from J, with 7 bases between. Germline CDR1 reads SGHTA; CDR2 reads FQGNSA. The CDR3 has 13 amino acids.

CDR3 amino acids: CASSLGGSRGNTIYF. The CDR3 nucleotides are TGTGCCAGCAGCTTGGGAGGGTCTCGTGGAAACACCATATATTTT. The chain uses TRBV5-4 and TRBJ1-3, with D hard to call. This CDR3 is built from 15 residues. Trimming took off 0 bases at V and 3 bases at J, with 10 bases between the two ends. Germline V gives CDR1 SGHNT, CDR2 YYREEE (reference sequence).

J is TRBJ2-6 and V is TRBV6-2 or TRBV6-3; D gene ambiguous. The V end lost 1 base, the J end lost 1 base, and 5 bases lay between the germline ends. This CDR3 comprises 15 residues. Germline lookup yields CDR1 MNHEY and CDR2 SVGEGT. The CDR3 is CASSYWPSGANVLTF. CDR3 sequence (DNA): TGTGCCAGCAGTTACTGGCCTTCTGGGGCCAACGTCCTGACTTTC.

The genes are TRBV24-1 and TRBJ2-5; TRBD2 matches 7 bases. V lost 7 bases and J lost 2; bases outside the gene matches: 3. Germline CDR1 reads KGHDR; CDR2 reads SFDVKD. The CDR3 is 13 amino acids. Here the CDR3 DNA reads TGTGCCACCAGGGGGGGGGTTCAAGAGACCCAGTACTTC. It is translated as CATRGGVQETQYF.

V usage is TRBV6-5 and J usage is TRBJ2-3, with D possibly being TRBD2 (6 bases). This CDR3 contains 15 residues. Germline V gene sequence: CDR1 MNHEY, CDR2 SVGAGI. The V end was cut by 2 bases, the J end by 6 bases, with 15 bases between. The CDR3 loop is CASSYRDSRGDTQYF. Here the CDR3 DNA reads TGTGCCAGCAGTTACCGGGACTCGCGTGGGGATACGCAGTATTTT.

The CDR3 nucleotides read TGTGCCAGCAGCCAAGGCAGACTAGCGGGTTCCTACAATGAGCAGTTCTTC. The encoded protein is CASSQGRLAGSYNEQFF. The chain employs TRBV3-1 (or the pseudogene TRBV3-2) and TRBJ2-1, with 10 bases lining up with TRBD2. V lost 1 base and J lost 1; bases outside the gene matches: 4. CDR1 and CDR2 from the germline V gene are LGHDT and YNNKEL (reference sequence). The CDR3 runs to 17 residues.